One T cell receptor (beta chain) is described in this entry. Its antigen is not identified. This CDR3 region has 16 residues. After removal of 1 base from V and 6 bases from J, the junction contained 7 bases not matched to a gene. Germline V gene data show CDR1 as SGHRS and CDR2 as YFSETQ. The data originate from a study of T cells in tuberculosis. In the study overall: CD1B tetramers identified T cells specific for mycobacterial lipid GMM. A South African cohort included IGRA-negative adolescents, latently infected IGRA-positive adolescents and adults with active tuberculosis. Notes on the study in general: GEM motif frequencies gave less than 75% accuracy; the GMM repertoire gave approximately 90%.

The data were produced by immunoSEQ multiplex PCR, yet TCRdb's version contains in-frame clones alone and is incomplete. The repertoire holds around 32,000 clones, with around 94% as singletons. The rearrangement joins TRBV5-1 to TRBJ2-2, with 9 bases aligning to TRBD1. Specimen: PBMCs. This TCR was recovered from a donor aged 10-30 years with latent tuberculosis or without tuberculosis infection. As DNA, the CDR3 is TGCGCCAGCAGCTTGATCGGGACAGGGTCATCCGGGGAGCTGTTTTTT. It specifies CASSLIGTGSSGELFF.